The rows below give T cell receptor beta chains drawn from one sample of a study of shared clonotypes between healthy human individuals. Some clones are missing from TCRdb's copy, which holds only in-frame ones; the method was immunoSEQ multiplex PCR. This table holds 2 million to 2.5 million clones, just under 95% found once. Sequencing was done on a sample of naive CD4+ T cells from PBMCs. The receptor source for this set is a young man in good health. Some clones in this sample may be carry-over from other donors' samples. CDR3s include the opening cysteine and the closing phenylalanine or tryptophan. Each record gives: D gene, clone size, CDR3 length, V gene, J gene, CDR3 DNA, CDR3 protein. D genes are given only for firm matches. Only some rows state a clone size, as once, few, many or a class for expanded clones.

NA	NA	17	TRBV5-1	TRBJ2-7	TGCGCCAGCAGCTTGTTTACCCGCAGACCTCCTTCCTACGAGCAGTACTTC	CASSLFTRRPPSYEQYF
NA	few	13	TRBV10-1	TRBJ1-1	TGCGCCAGCAGTGCAACAAGGAACACTGAAGCTTTCTTT	CASSATRNTEAFF
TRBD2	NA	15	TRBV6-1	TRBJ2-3	TGTGCCAGCAGTGAATCGACTAGCGGGAGGGATACGCAGTATTTT	CASSESTSGRDTQYF
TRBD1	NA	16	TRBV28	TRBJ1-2	TGTGCCAGCAGCCTAATCCCGGGACAGGGTCCCTATGGCTACACCTTC	CASSLIPGQGPYGYTF
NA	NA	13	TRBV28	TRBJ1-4	TGTGCCAGCAGTTTAGTTTATAGTGAAAAACTGTTTTTT	CASSLVYSEKLFF
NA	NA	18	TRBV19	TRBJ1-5	TGTGCCAGTAGTATATCCACTACAGGGTTCCACAGCAATCAGCCCCAGCATTTT	CASSISTTGFHSNQPQHF
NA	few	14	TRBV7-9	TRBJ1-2	TGTGCCAGCAGCTTAGCCGGACACCTGGACGGCTACACCTTC	CASSLAGHLDGYTF
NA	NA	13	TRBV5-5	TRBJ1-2	TGTGCCAGCACCCTATTACCGACAGCAGGCTACACCTTC	CASTLLPTAGYTF
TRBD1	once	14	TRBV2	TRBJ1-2	TGTGCCAGCAGTGTCGGCAGGGGGCACGATGGCTACACCTTC	CASSVGRGHDGYTF
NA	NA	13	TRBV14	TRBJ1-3	TGTGCCAGCAGCCAAGGGCAGGCAAACACCATATATTTT	CASSQGQANTIYF
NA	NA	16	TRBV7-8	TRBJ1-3	TGTGCCAGCAGCTTGGGAGGGACAATGGTCGGAAACACCATATATTTT	CASSLGGTMVGNTIYF
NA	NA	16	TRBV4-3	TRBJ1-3	TGCGCCAGCAGCCAAGCCGGACCTTCCTCTGGAAACACCATATATTTT	CASSQAGPSSGNTIYF
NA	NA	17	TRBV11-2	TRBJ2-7	TGTGCCAGCAGCTTAACTGCGGGACAGCTACCTTTGGGCGAGCAGTACTTC	CASSLTAGQLPLGEQYF
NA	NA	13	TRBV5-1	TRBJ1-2	TGCGCCAGCAGCTTGTCCGGAGGGTATGGCTACACCTTC	CASSLSGGYGYTF
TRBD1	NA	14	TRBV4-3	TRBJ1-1	TGCGCCAGCAGCCAGGGCAGGGGGATGACTGAAGCTTTCTTT	CASSQGRGMTEAFF
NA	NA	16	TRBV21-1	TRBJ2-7	TGTGCCAGCAGCTGGGGACAGGGCGGACTTCTGGACGAGCAGTACTTC	CASSWGQGGLLDEQYF
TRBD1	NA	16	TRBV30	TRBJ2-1	TGTGCCTGGACCGCCCTCGACAGGGGGTCCGTCAATGAGCAGTTCTTC	CAWTALDRGSVNEQFF
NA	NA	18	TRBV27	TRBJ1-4	TGTGCCAGCAGTGGGCTGGGGGCAGGGAGGGCTCCGAATGAAAAACTGTTTTTT	CASSGLGAGRAPNEKLFF
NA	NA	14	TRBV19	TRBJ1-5	TGTGCCAGTAGTATCGGGGATTTGAATCAGCCCCAGCATTTT	CASSIGDLNQPQHF
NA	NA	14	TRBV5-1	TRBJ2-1	TGCGCCAGCAGCCTCGCCGACAGTTACAATGAGCAGTTCTTC	CASSLADSYNEQFF
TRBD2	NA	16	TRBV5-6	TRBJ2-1	TGTGCCAGCAGCTTGCCCGGACTAGCGGGCCACAATGAGCAGTTCTTC	CASSLPGLAGHNEQFF
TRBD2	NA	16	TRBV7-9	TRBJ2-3	TGTGCCAGCAGCTTTGGACTAGCGGGAGACTCAGATACGCAGTATTTT	CASSFGLAGDSDTQYF
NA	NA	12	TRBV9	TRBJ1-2	TGTGCCAGCAGCGGGGCAGAGTATGGCTACACCTTC	CASSGAEYGYTF
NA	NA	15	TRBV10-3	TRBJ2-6	TGTGCCATCAGTGAGGGAGGCACTGGGGCCAACGTCCTGACTTTC	CAISEGGTGANVLTF
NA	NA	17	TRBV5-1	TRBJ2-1	TGCGCCAGCAGCTCTGGGTTGGGCGGACTGACCTACAATGAGCAGTTCTTC	CASSSGLGGLTYNEQFF
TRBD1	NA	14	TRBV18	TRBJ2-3	TGTGCCAGCTCTGGAGGGACAGGGCCAGATACGCAGTATTTT	CASSGGTGPDTQYF
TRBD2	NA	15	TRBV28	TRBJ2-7	TGTGCCAGCAGGCGCCCAGCGGGAGCGGGACGCGAGCAGTACTTC	CASRRPAGAGREQYF
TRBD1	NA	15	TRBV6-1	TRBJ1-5	TGTGCCAGCAGCCCCAGGGGGGTAAGCAATCAGCCCCAGCATTTT	CASSPRGVSNQPQHF
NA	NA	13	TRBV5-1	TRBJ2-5	TGCGCCAGCAGCGCGAACCCCGAAGAGACCCAGTACTTC	CASSANPEETQYF
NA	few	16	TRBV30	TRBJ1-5	TGTGCCTGGAGTCCTCGGCGGGGGGTTAGCAATCAGCCCCAGCATTTT	CAWSPRRGVSNQPQHF
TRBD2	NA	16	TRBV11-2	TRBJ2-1	TGTGCCAGCAGCCTCCGACTAGCGGGGCCAAGGGATGAGCAGTTCTTC	CASSLRLAGPRDEQFF
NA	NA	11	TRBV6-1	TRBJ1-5	TGTGCCAGCAAGAGGTACGAGCCCCAGCATTTT	CASKRYEPQHF
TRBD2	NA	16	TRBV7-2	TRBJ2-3	TGTGCCAGCAGCTTGGGCGGGGGGCGAAGCGCAGATACGCAGTATTTT	CASSLGGGRSADTQYF
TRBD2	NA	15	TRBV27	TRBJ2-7	TGTGCCAGCAGCCCTAGAGCGGGAGGGCCCTACGAGCAGTACTTC	CASSPRAGGPYEQYF
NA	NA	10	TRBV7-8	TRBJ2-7	TGTGCCAGCAGCCCGAACGAGCAGTACTTC	CASSPNEQYF
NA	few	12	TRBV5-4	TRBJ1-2	TGTGCCAGCAGCTTGGCCCGTGATGGCTACACCTTC	CASSLARDGYTF
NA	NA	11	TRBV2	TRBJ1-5	TGTGCCAGCAGGGAACGGGGGCCCCAGCATTTT	CASRERGPQHF
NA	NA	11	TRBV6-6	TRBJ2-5	TGTGCCACCGGTCGGGGGGAGACCCAGTACTTC	CATGRGETQYF
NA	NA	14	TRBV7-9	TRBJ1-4	TGTGCCAGCAGCTTTGGCCTGACTAATGAAAAACTGTTTTTT	CASSFGLTNEKLFF
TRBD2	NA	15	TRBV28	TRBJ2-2	TGTGCCAGCACTCAGCCGGGAGGGAATACCGGGGAGCTGTTTTTT	CASTQPGGNTGELFF
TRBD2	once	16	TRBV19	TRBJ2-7	TGTGCCAGTAGTATCGCTAGCGGGGCGAGCTCCTACGAGCAGTACTTC	CASSIASGASSYEQYF